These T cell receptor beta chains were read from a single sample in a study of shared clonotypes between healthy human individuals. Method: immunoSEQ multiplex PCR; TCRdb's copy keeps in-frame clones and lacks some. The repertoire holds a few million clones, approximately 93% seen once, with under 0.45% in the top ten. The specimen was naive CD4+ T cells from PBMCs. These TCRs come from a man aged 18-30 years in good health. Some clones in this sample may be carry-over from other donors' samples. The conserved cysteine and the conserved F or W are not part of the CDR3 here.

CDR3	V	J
ASSDVFGNTGELF	TRBV2	TRBJ2-2
ASPWGYNEQF	TRBV5-8	TRBJ2-1
ASSELEKLF	TRBV6-5	TRBJ1-4
AWTPGRPGNTIY	TRBV30	TRBJ1-3
ASSSQGTIY	TRBV28	TRBJ1-3
SVGQGTYEQY	TRBV29-1	TRBJ2-7
ASSVSQVETQY	TRBV18	TRBJ2-5
ASSQRGADTQY	TRBV18	TRBJ2-3
ASSLDWNTDTQY	TRBV7-8	TRBJ2-3
ASSIRGLSLGYT	TRBV19	TRBJ1-2
ASSLVVAASYEQY	TRBV5-1	TRBJ2-7
ASSPSLRTQAGYT	TRBV5-4	TRBJ1-2
ASSLAGTGGSGYT	TRBV5-4	TRBJ1-2
ASSLPRTLYRGLYEQY	TRBV28	TRBJ2-7
ASSRDTAEEQY	TRBV5-1	TRBJ2-7
ASSQRTTSNTDTQY	TRBV7-9	TRBJ2-3
ASSSVGGNHQPQH	TRBV5-8	TRBJ1-5
ASSSSGNRYTGELF	TRBV19	TRBJ2-2
ASSVARYSYEQY	TRBV9	TRBJ2-7
ASSIGRYNEQF	TRBV19	TRBJ2-1
ASSIGAGAETQY	TRBV19	TRBJ2-5
ASAQISYGYT	TRBV28	TRBJ1-2
AISGGRGYT	TRBV10-3	TRBJ1-2
ASSVQGAPNQPQH	TRBV9	TRBJ1-5
ASSSDRLDNEQF	TRBV11-3	TRBJ2-1
ASSPSHGGIYGYT	TRBV4-2	TRBJ1-2
AWRGHGGYYGYT	TRBV30	TRBJ1-2
ASSQLGLANEQY	TRBV4-1	TRBJ2-7
ASRRWNTEAF	TRBV6-1	TRBJ1-1
ASSVRDEHNEQF	TRBV9	TRBJ2-1
ASSASLKQGTNEKLF	TRBV7-9	TRBJ1-4
ASTQQGNYGYT	TRBV6-1	TRBJ1-2
ASTPTGGRDTQY	TRBV7-9	TRBJ2-3
ASSLVPGKYSGNTIY	TRBV5-1	TRBJ1-3
SVGGPSGGTDTQY	TRBV29-1	TRBJ2-3
ASTRTPGGSIYEQF	TRBV4-2	TRBJ2-1
ASSVGGLAGSLTDTQY	TRBV9	TRBJ2-3
ASSNDGGNGNQPQH	TRBV5-1	TRBJ1-5
ASLGKGYGYT	TRBV28	TRBJ1-2
ASSESTVYEQY	TRBV6-1	TRBJ2-7
ASSYKGYGYT	TRBV6-5	TRBJ1-2
ASSPSLAAAYNEQF	TRBV4-2	TRBJ2-1
SAPGQGVHYGYT	TRBV29-1	TRBJ1-2
ASRSPLLQETQY	TRBV6-1	TRBJ2-5
ATRGRGPRGTDTQY	TRBV2	TRBJ2-3
ASSSTPPYGYT	TRBV6-6	TRBJ1-2
ASSPYYTEAF	TRBV28	TRBJ1-1
ASSKTGQVLYEQY	TRBV28	TRBJ2-7
ASRTDRGSTEAF	TRBV4-2	TRBJ1-1
ASSGYRVNNEKLF	TRBV6-1	TRBJ1-4
ATSRDKGETGFQNEQF	TRBV15	TRBJ2-1
ASSRGDRGSFNQPQH	TRBV5-4	TRBJ1-5